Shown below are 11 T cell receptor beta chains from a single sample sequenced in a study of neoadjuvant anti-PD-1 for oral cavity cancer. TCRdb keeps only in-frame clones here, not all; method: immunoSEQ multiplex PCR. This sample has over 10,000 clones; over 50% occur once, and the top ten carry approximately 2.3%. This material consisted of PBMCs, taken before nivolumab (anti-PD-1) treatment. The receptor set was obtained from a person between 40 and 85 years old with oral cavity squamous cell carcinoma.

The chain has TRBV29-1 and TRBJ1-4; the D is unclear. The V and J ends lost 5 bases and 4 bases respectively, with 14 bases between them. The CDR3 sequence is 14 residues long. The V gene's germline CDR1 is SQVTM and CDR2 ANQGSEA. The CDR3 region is CSVFSYGINEKLFF. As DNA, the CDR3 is TGCAGCGTTTTCAGCTACGGAATTAATGAAAAACTGTTTTTT.

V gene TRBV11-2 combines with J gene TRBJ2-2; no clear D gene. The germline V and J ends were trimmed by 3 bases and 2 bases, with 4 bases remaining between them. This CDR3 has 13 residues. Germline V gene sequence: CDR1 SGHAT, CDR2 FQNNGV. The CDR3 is CASSLTNTGELFF. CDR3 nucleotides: TGTGCCAGCAGCTTGACTAACACCGGGGAGCTGTTTTTT. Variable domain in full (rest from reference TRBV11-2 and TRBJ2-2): EAGVAQSPRYKIIEKRQSVAFWCNPISGHATLYWYQQILGQGPKLLIQFQNNGVVDDSQLPKDRFSAERLKGVDSTLKIQPAKLEDSAVYLCASSLTNTGELFFGEGSRLTVL.

Here the CDR3 reads CASGLGTTSGQNEQFF. For the CDR3, the DNA is TGTGCTAGTGGTCTCGGGACTACTAGCGGACAGAATGAGCAGTTCTTC. The gene calls are TRBV12-5 and TRBJ2-1; 8 positions match TRBD2. Germline trimming cut 5 bases from V and 7 bases from J; bases unmatched to any gene: 13. Germline assignment: CDR1 LGHNT and CDR2 FRNRAP. The CDR3 is 16 residues long.

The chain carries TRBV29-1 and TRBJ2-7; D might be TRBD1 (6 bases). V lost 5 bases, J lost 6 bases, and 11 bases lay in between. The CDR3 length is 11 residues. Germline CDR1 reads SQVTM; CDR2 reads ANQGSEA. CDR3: CSVLQGTEQYF. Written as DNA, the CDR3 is TGCAGCGTTTTACAGGGTACCGAGCAGTACTTC.

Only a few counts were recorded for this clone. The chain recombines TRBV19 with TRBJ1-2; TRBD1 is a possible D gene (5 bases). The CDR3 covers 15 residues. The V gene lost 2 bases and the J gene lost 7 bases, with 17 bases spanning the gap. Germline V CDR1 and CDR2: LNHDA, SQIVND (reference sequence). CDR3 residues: CASSINSRAGGGYTF. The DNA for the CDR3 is TGTGCCAGTAGTATAAATTCCAGGGCGGGAGGTGGCTACACCTTC.

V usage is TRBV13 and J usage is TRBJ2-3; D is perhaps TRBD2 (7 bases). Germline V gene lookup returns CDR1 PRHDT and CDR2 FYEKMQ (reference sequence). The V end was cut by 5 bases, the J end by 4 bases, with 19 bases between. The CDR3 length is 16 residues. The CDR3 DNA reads TGTGCCAGCAGCCCAAGGGTAGGGGGGGTTGCAGATACGCAGTATTTT. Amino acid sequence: CASSPRVGGVADTQYF.

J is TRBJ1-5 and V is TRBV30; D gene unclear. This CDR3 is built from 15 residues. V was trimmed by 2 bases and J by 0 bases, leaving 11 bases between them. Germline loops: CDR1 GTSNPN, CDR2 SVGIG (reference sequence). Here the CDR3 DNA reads TGTGCCTGGAGTCTTGATCTATATAGCAATCAGCCCCAGCATTTT. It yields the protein CAWSLDLYSNQPQHF.

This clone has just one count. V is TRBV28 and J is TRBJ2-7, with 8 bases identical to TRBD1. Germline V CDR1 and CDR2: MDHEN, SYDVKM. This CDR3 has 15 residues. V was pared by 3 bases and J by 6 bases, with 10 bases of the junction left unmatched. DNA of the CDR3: TGTGCCAGCAGTTTTCGGGACAGGACGAAGGCCGAGCAGTACTTC. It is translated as CASSFRDRTKAEQYF. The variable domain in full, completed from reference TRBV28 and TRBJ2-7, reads DVKVTQSSRYLVKRTGEKVFLECVQDMDHENMFWYRQDPGLGLRLIYFSYDVKMKEKGDIPEGYSVSREKKERFSLILESASTNQTSMYLCASSFRDRTKAEQYFGPGTRLTVT.

CDR3 in amino acids: CASSVRQKSGEKLFF. The CDR3 DNA reads as TGTGCCAGCTCAGTGAGACAGAAATCGGGTGAAAAACTGTTTTTT. The chain has TRBV18 and TRBJ1-4, with a weak D call TRBD1 (5 bases). Trimming cost V 5 bases and J 7 bases, with 17 bases left between them. Looked up from germline, CDR1 is KGHSH and CDR2 is LQKENI. There are 15 residues in the CDR3.

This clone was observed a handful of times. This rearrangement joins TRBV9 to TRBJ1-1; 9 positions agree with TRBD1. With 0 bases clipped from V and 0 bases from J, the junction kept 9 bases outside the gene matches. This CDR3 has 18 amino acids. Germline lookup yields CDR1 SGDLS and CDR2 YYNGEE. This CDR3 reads CASSVATGQGILNTEAFF. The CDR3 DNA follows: TGTGCCAGCAGCGTAGCTACGGGACAGGGAATTCTGAACACTGAAGCTTTCTTT.

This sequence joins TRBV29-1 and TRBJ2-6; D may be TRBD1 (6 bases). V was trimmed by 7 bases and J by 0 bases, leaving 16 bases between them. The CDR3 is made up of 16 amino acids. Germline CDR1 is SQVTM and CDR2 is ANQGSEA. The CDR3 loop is CSASRDTDSGANVLTF. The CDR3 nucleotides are TGCAGCGCCAGCCGGGACACCGACTCTGGGGCCAACGTCCTGACTTTC.